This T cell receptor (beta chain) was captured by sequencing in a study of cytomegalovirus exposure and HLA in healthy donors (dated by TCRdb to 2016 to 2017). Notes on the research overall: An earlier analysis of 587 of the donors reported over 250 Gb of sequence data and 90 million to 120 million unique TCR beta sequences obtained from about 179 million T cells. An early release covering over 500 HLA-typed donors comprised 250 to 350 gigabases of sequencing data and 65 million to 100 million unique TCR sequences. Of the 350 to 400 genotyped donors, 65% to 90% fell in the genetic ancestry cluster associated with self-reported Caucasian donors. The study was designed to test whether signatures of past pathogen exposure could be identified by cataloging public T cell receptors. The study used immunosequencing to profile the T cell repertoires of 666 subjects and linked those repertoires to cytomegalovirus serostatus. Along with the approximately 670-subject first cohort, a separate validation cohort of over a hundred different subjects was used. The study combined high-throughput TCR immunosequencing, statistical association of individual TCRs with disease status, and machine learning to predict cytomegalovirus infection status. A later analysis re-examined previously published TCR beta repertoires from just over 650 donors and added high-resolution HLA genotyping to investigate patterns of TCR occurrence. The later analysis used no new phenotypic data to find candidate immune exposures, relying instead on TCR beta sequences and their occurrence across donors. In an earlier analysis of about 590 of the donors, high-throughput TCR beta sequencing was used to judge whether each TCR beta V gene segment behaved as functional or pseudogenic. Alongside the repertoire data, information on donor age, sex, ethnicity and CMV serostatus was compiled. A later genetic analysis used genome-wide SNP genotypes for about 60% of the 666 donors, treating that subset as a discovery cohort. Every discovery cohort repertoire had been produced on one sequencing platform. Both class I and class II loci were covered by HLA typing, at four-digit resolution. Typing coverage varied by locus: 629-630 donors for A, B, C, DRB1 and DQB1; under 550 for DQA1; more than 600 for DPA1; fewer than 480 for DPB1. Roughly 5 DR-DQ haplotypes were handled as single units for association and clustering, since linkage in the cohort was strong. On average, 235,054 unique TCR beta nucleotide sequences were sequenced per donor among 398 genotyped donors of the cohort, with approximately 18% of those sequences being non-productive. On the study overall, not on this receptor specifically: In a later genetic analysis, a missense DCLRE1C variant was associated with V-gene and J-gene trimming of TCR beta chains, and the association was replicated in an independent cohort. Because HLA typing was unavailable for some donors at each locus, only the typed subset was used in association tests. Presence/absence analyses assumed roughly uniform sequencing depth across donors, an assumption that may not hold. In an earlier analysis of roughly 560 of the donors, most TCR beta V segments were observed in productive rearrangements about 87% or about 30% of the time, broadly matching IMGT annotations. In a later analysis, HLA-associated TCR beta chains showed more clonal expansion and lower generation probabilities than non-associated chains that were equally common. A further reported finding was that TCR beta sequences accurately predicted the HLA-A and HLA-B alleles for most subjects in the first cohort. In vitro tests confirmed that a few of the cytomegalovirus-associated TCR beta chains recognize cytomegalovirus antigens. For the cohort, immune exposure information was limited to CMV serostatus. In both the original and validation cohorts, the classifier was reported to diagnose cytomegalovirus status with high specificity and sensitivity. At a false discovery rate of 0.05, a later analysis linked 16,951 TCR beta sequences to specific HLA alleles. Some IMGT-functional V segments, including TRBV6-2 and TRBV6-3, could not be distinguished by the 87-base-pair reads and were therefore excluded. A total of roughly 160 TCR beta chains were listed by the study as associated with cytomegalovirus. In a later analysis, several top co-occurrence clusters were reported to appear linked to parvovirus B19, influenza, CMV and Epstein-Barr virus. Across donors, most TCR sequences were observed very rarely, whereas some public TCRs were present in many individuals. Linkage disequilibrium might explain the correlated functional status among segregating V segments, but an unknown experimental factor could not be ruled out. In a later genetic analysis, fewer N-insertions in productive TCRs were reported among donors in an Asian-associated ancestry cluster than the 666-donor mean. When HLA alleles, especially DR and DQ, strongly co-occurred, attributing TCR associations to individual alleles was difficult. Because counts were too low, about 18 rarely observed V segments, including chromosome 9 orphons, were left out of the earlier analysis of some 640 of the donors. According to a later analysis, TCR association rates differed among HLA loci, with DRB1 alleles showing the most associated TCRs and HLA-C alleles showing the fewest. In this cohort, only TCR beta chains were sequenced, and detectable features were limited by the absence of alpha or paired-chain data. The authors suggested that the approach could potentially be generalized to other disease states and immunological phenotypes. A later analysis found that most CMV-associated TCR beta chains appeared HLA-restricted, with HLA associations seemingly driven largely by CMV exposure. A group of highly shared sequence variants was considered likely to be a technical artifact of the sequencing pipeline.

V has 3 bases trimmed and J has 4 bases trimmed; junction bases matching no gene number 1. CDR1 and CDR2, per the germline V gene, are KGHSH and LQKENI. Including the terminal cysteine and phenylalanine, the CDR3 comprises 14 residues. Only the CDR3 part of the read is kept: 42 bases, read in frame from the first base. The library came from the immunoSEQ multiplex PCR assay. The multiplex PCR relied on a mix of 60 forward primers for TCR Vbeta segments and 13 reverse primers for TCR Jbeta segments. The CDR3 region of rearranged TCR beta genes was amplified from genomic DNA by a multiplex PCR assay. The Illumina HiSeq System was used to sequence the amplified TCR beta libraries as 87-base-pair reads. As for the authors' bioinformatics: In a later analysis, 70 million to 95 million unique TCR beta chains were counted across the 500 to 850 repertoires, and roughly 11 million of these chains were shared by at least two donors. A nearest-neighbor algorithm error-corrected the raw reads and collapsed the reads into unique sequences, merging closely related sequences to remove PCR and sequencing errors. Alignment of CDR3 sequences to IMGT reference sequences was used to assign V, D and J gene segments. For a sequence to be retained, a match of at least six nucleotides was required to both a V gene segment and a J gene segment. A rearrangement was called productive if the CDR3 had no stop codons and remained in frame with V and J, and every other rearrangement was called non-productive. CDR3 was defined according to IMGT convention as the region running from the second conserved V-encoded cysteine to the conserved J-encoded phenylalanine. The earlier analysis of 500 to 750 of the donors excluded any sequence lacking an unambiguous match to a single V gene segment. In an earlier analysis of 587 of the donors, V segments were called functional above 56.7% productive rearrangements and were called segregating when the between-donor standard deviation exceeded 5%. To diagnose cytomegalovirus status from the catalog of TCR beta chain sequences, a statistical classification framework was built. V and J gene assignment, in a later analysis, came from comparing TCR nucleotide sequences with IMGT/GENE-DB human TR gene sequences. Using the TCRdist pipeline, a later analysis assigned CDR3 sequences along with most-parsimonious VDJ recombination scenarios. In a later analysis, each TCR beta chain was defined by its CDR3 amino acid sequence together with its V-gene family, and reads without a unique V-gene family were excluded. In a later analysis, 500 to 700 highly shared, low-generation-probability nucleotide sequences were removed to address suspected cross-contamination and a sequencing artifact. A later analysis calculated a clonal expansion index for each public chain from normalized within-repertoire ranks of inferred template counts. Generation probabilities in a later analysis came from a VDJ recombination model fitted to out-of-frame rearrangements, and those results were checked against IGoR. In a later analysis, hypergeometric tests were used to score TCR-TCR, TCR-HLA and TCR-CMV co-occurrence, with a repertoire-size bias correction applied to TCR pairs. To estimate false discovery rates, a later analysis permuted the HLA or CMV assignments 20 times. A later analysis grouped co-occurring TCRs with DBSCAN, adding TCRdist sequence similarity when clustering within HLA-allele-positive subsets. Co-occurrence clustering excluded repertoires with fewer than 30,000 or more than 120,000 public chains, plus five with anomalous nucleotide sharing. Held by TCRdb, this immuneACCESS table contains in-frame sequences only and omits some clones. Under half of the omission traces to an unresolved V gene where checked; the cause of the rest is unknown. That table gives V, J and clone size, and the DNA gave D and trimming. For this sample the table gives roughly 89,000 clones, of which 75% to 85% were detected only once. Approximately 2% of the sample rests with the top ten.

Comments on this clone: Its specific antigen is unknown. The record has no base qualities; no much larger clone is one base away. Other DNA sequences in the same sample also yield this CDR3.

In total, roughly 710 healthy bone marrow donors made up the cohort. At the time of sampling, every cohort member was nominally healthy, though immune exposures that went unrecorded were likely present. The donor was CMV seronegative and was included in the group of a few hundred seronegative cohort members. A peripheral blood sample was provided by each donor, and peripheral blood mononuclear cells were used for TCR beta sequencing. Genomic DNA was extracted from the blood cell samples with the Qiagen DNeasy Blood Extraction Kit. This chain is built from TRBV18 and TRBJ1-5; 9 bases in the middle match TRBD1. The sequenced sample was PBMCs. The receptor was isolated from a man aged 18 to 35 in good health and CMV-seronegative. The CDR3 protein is CASSPGTGNQPQHF. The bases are TGTGCCAGCTCACCCGGGACAGGGAATCAGCCCCAGCATTTT.